This TCR beta chain comes out of a study of identical twins. Findings of the study overall: Out-of-frame TCR alpha sharing in monozygotic twins exceeded recombination model predictions. Fewer insertions marked abundant cord blood beta clonotypes; young adult naive trended weakly, memory not at all. Invariant populations such as MAIT and iNKT cells could partly muddle zero-insertion analyses.

A remark on this clonotype: Its target is not known.

The length of the CDR3 is 14 residues. The ends lost 2 bases at V and 7 bases at J; junction bases unmatched: 5. TCRdb re-called the 5' RACE reads through MiXCR, storing one row per CDR3 protein. The sample yields about 700,000 distinct CDR3 sequences, 8.6% seen once. No donor was unhealthy or non-Caucasian. These data also featured in a second study, about yellow fever vaccine responses in identical twins.

The TCR was taken from a woman between 18 and 29 years old in good health. The material sequenced was PBMCs. The rearrangement joins TRBV12-3 or TRBV12-4 to TRBJ2-7, with 10 nucleotides matching TRBD2. The CDR3: CASSLSGGAWEQYF. The CDR3 region has the DNA TGTGCCAGCAGTTTAAGCGGGGGGGCGTGGGAGCAGTACTTC.